This T cell receptor beta chain was captured in a study of T-cell memory formation after mild COVID-19. TCRdb reprocessed the 5' RACE reads via MiXCR and lists one record per CDR3 protein. The table records around 390,000 distinct CDR3 sequences, 16% of them present only once. The CDR3 length is 15 residues. V lost 0 bases and J 5 bases, leaving 11 bases between the germline ends. Germline V CDR1 and CDR2: SGHRS, YFSETQ. This clonotype appeared a few times. The sequence was obtained from a man aged 18-30 years who had mild COVID-19 (a few samples of this study predate the infection). Cell type and time point are not known. The sample taken for sequencing was PBMCs or a T cell subset sorted from them (not recorded which). The chain couples TRBV5-1 to TRBJ2-2; unclear D gene. The CDR3 nucleotides read TGCGCCAGCAGCTTGGGACACACCCAAACCGGGGAGCTGTTTTTT. Translation: CASSLGHTQTGELFF. The full variable domain, its missing parts supplied by reference TRBV5-1 and TRBJ2-2, is KAGVTQTPRYLIKTRGQQVTLSCSPISGHRSVSWYQQTPGQGLQFLFEYFSETQRNKGNFPGRFSGRQFSNSRSEMNVSTLELGDSALYLCASSLGHTQTGELFFGEGSRLTVL.